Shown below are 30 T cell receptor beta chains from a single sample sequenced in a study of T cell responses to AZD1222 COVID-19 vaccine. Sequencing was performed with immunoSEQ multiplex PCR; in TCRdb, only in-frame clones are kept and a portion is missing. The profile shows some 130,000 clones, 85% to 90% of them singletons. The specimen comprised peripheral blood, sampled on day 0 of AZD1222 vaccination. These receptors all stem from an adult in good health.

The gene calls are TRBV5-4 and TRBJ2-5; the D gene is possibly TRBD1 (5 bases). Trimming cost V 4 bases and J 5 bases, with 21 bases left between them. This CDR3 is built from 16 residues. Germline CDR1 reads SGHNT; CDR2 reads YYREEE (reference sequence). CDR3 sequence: CASSRFLGQEGETQYF. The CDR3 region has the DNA TGTGCCAGCAGCCGTTTCTTGGGGCAGGAAGGTGAGACCCAGTACTTC.

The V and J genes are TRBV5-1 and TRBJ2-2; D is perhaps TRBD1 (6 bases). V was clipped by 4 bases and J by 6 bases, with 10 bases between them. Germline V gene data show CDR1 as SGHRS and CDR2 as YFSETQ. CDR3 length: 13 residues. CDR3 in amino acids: CASSPQGAGELFF. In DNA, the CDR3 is TGCGCCAGCAGCCCACAGGGAGCCGGGGAGCTGTTTTTT. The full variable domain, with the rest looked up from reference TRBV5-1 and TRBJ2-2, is KAGVTQTPRYLIKTRGQQVTLSCSPISGHRSVSWYQQTPGQGLQFLFEYFSETQRNKGNFPGRFSGRQFSNSRSEMNVSTLELGDSALYLCASSPQGAGELFFGEGSRLTVL.

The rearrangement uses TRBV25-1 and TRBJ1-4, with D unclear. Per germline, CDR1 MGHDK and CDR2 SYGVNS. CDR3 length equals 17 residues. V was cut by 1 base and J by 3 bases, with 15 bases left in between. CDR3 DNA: TGTGCCAGCAGTGAATCTGAAGGGTGGGGATCTAATGAAAAACTGTTTTTT. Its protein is CASSESEGWGSNEKLFF.

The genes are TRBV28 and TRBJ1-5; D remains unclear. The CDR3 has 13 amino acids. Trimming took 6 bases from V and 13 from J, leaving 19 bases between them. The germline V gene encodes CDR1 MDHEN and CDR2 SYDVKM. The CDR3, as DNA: TGTGCCAGCAGCATGGGCCTCATTCTATTGCAGCATTTT. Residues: CASSMGLILLQHF.

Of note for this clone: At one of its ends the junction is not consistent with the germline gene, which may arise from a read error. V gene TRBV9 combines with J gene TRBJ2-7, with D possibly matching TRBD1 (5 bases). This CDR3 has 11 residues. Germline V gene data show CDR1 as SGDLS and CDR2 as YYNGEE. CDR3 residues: CASSGIGHLDF. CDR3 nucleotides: TGTGCCAGCAGCGGAATCGGACACCTCGACTTC.

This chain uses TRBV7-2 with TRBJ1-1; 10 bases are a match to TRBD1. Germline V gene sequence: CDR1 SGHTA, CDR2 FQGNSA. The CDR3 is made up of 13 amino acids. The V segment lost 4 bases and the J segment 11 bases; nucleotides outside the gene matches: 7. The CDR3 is CASSSPGTGAAFF. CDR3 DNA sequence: TGTGCCAGCAGCTCTCCCGGGACAGGGGCCGCTTTCTTT.

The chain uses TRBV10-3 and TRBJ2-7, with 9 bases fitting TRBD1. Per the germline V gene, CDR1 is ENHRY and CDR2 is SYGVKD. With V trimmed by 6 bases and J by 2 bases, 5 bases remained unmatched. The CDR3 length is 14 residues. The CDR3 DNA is TGTGCCATCAGAGTAGGGACAGGGCCCTACGAGCAGTACTTC. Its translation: CAIRVGTGPYEQYF.

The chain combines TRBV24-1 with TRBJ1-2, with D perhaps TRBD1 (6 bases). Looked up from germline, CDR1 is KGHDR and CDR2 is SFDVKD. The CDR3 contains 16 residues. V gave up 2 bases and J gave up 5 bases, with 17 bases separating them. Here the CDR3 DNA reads TGTGCCACCAGTGATTCGGGGGGGGCAGGAAGGTATGGCTACACCTTC. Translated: CATSDSGGAGRYGYTF.

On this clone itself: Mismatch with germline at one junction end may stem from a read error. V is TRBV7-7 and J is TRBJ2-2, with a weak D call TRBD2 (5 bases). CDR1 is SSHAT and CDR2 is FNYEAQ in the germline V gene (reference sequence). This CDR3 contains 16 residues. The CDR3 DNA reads TGTGCTAGCAGCTTAAGAGGGATGGGGAACACCGGGGAGCTGTTTTTT. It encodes CASSLRGMGNTGELFF.

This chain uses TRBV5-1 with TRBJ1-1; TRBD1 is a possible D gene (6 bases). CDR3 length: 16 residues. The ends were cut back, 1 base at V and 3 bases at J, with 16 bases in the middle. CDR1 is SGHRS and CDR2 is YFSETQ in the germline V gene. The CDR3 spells CASSLSGGGGYTEAFF. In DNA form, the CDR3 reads TGCGCCAGCAGCTTGTCCGGGGGCGGAGGATACACTGAAGCTTTCTTT.

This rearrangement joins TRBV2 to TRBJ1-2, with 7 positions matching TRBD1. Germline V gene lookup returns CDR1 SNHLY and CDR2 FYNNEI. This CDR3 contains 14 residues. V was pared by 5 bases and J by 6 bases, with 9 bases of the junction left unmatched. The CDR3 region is CASSPDRDVHGYTF. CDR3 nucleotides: TGTGCCAGCAGTCCTGACAGGGACGTCCATGGCTACACCTTC. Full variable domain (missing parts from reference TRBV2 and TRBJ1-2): EPEVTQTPSHQVTQMGQEVILRCVPISNHLYFYWYRQILGQKVEFLVSFYNNEISEKSEIFDDQFSVERPDGSNFTLKIRSTKLEDSAMYFCASSPDRDVHGYTFGSGTRLTVV.

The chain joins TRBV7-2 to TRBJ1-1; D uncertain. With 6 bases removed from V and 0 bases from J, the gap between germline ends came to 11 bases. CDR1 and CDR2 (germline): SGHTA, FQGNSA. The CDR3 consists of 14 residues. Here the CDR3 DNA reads TGTGCCAGCAGAGGAGGAAATCTGAACACTGAAGCTTTCTTT. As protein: CASRGGNLNTEAFF.

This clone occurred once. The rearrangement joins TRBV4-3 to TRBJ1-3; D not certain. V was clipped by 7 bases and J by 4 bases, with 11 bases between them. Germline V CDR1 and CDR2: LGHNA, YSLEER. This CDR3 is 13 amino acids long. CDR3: CASTSSPGNTIYF. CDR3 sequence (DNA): TGCGCCAGCACTTCCAGTCCGGGAAACACCATATATTTT.

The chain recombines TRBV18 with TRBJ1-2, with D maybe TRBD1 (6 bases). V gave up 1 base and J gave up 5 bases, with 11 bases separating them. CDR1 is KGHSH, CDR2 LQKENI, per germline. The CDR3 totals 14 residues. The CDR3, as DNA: TGTGCCAGCTCACCACTCGGACAGAATTATGGCTACACCTTC. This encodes CASSPLGQNYGYTF.

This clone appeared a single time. The CDR3 DNA sequence: TGTGCCAGCAGCAAGGGTACGGGTAACTATGGCTACACCTTC. Its translation is CASSKGTGNYGYTF. The chain links TRBV6-2 or TRBV6-3 to TRBJ1-2; no definite D call. Germline CDR1 is MNHEY and CDR2 is SVGEGT. The CDR3 has 14 amino acids. The V and J ends lost 6 bases and 1 base respectively, with 12 bases between them.

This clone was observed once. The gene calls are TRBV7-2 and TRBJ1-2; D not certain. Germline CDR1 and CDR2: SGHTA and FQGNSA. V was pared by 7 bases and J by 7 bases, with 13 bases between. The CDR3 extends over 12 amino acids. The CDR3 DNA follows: TGTGCCAGCACCCTGGGAGTAGGTGGCTACACCTTC. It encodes CASTLGVGGYTF.

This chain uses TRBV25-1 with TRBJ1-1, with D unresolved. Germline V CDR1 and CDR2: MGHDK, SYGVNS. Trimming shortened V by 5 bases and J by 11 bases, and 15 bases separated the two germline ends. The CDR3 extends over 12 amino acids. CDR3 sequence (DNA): TGTGCCAGCAGTTCAACCTCTGGATCCGCTTTCTTT. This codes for CASSSTSGSAFF.

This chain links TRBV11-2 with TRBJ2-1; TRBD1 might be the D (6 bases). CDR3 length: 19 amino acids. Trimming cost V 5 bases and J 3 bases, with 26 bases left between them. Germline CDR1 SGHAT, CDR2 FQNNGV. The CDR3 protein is CASSRPFSELKGVYNEQFF. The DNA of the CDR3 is TGTGCCAGCAGCCGACCTTTTTCGGAACTCAAGGGGGTCTACAATGAGCAGTTCTTC. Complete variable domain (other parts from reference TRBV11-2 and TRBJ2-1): EAGVAQSPRYKIIEKRQSVAFWCNPISGHATLYWYQQILGQGPKLLIQFQNNGVVDDSQLPKDRFSAERLKGVDSTLKIQPAKLEDSAVYLCASSRPFSELKGVYNEQFFGPGTRLTVL.

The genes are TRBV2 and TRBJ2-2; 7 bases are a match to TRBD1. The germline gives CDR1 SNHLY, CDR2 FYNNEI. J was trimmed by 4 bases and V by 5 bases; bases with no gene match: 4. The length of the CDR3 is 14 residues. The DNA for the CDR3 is TGTGCCAGCAGTACAGGGGCGCCCACCGGGGAGCTGTTTTTT. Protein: CASSTGAPTGELFF.

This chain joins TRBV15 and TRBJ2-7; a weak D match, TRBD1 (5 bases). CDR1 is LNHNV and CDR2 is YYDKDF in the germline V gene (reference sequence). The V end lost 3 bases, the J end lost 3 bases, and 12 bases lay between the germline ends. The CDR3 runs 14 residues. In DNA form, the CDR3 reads TGTGCCACCAGCAGCTTTAAAGGGGTCTACGAGCAGTACTTC. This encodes CATSSFKGVYEQYF.

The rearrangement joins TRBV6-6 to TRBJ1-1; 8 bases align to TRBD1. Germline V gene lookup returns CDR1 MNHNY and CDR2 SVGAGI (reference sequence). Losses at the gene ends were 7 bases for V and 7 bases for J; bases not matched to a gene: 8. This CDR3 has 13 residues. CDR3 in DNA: TGTGCCAGCACCCCTGGAGACAGGGGTGAAGCTTTCTTT. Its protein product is CASTPGDRGEAFF.

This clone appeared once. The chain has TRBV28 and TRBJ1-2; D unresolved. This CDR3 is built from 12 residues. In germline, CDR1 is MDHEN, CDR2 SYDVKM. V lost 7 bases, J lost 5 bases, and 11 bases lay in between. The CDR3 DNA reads TGTGCCAGCAATTCAGGAGTATATGGCTACACCTTC. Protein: CASNSGVYGYTF.

The CDR3 coding sequence is TGTGCCAGCACGGGACAGGGTAATTCACCCCTCCACTTT. Its translation: CASTGQGNSPLHF. V usage is TRBV3-1 (or the pseudogene TRBV3-2) and J usage is TRBJ1-6; 9 bases fit TRBD1. Germline CDR1 is LGHDT and CDR2 is YNNKEL (reference sequence). The CDR3 loop spans 13 amino acids. V shed 7 bases, J shed 6 bases, and the junction held 1 base outside the gene matches.

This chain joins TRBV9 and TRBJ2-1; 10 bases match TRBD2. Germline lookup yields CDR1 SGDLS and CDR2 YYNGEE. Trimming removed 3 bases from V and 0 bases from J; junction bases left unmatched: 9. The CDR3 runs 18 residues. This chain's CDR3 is CASSDSGGPAGSYNEQFF. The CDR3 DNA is TGTGCCAGCAGCGATAGCGGGGGGCCGGCCGGCTCCTACAATGAGCAGTTCTTC.

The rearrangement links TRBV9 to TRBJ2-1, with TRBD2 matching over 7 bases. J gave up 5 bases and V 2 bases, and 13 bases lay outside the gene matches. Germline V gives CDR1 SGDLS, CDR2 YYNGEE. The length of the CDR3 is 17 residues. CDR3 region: CASSVPSRGGGNNEQFF. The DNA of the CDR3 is TGTGCCAGCAGCGTGCCCTCACGTGGGGGGGGAAACAATGAGCAGTTCTTC.

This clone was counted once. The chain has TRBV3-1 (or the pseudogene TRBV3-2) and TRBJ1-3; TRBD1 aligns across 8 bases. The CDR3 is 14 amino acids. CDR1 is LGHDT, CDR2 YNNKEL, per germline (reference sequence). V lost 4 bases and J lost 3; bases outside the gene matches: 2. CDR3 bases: TGTGCCAGCAGCCCAGACAGGGGTGGAAACACCATATATTTT. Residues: CASSPDRGGNTIYF.

In DNA form, the CDR3 reads TGTGCCAGCAGCCCCCTCGGGCCCACAGATACGCAGTATTTT. Translation: CASSPLGPTDTQYF. The rearrangement joins TRBV6-5 to TRBJ2-3; D is uncertain. Germline V lookup: CDR1 MNHEY, CDR2 SVGAGI. CDR3 length: 14 residues. V was trimmed by 6 bases and J by 2 bases, leaving 12 bases between them.

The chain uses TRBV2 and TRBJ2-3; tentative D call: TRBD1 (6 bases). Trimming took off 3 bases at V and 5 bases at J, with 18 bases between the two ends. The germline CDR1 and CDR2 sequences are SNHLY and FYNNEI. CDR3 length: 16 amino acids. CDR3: CASSDRGLSLQDTQYF. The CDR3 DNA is TGTGCCAGCAGTGACAGGGGCTTGAGTCTTCAAGATACGCAGTATTTT.

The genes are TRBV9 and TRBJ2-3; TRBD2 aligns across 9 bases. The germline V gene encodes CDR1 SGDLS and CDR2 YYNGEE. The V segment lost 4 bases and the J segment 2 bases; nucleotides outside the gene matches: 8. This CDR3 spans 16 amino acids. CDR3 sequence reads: CASSSAGGRNTDTQYF. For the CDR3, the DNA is TGTGCCAGCAGCTCAGCGGGGGGACGGAACACAGATACGCAGTATTTT.

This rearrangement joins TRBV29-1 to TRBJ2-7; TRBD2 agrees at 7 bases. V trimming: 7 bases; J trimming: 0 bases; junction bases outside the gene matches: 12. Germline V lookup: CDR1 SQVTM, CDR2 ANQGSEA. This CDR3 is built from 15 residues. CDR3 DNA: TGCAGCGCTGGGGTGAACGGGGAGGGCTCCTACGAGCAGTACTTC. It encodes CSAGVNGEGSYEQYF.